The 24 T cell receptor beta chains listed next were all sequenced from one sample in a study of CD8 T cell repertoires and HIV-1 epitope variants (dated by TCRdb to 2019 to 2021). Library preparation employed the immunoSEQ multiplex PCR assay. Imported from immuneACCESS, the table was reduced by TCRdb to in-frame sequences with V and J called. These copies leave out some clones; in studies compared against another copy, an unresolved V gene accounts for under half, and the cause of the remainder is not known. The sample data list about 90,000 clones, and 60% to 80% of these were observed just once. The top ten hold roughly 24% of the sample. The source material was uncultured baseline CD8+ T cells from peripheral blood mononuclear cells (PBMCs). The receptors come from a male donor with HIV.

The V call is TRBV19, the J call TRBJ2-1; no definite D call. The CDR3 length is 15 residues. The ends were cut back, 3 bases at V and 2 bases at J, with 11 bases in the middle. Germline CDR1 LNHDA, CDR2 SQIVND (reference sequence). The CDR3 nucleotides read TGTGCCAGTAGTATTAAGCTAGGGACCTACAATGAGCAGTTCTTC. Translation gives CASSIKLGTYNEQFF. The entire variable domain, with the rest obtained from reference TRBV19 and TRBJ2-1, is as follows: DGGITQSPKYLFRKEGQNVTLSCEQNLNHDAMYWYRQDPGQGLRLIYYSQIVNDFQKGDIAEGYSVSREKKESFPLTVTSAQKNPTAFYLCASSIKLGTYNEQFFGPGTRLTVL.

The J gene is TRBJ2-3, the V gene TRBV5-1; possibly TRBD1 for D (6 bases). The V end was cut by 4 bases, the J end by 0 bases, with 12 bases between. The CDR3 totals 15 residues. Germline-derived CDR1 and CDR2 are SGHRS and YFSETQ. The CDR3: CASSRTDPSTDTQYF. The CDR3 DNA is TGCGCCAGCAGCCGGACAGACCCTAGCACAGATACGCAGTATTTT.

This clone was observed a handful of times. This chain uses TRBV5-4 with TRBJ1-2; no firm D call. The CDR3 sequence is 15 residues long. CDR1 and CDR2 from the germline V gene are SGHNT and YYREEE (reference sequence). The ends were cut back, 0 bases at V and 6 bases at J, with 15 bases in the middle. This CDR3 is CASSLGIDWTNGYTF. Here the CDR3 DNA reads TGTGCCAGCAGCTTGGGCATTGACTGGACGAATGGCTACACCTTC.

The rearrangement links TRBV5-1 to TRBJ2-1; the D gene could be TRBD1 or TRBD2 (5 bases each). Germline CDR1 SGHRS, CDR2 YFSETQ. Trimming left V 3 bases short and J 2 bases short, with 12 bases between. The CDR3 is 15 amino acids. The CDR3 here is CASSSPGPTYNEQFF. CDR3 coding DNA: TGCGCCAGCAGCTCCCCGGGACCCACCTACAATGAGCAGTTCTTC. Filled out from reference TRBV5-1 and TRBJ2-1, the complete variable domain reads KAGVTQTPRYLIKTRGQQVTLSCSPISGHRSVSWYQQTPGQGLQFLFEYFSETQRNKGNFPGRFSGRQFSNSRSEMNVSTLELGDSALYLCASSSPGPTYNEQFFGPGTRLTVL.

The V and J genes are TRBV28 and TRBJ2-1, with 9 bases lining up with TRBD2. With 4 bases clipped from V and 6 bases from J, the junction kept 16 bases outside the gene matches. CDR3 length equals 18 residues. Germline assignment: CDR1 MDHEN and CDR2 SYDVKM. The CDR3 reads CASSSPLWVAGVINEQFF. DNA for the CDR3: TGTGCCAGCAGTTCTCCGCTGTGGGTAGCGGGAGTTATCAATGAGCAGTTCTTC.

This clone rates as medium-sized. This rearrangement joins TRBV5-8 to TRBJ1-3, with a tentative D call TRBD1 (5 bases). The CDR3 contains 15 residues. The V gene's germline CDR1 is SGHTS and CDR2 YDEGEE. V lost 2 bases, J lost 2 bases, and 11 bases lay in between. Written as DNA, the CDR3 is TGTGCCAGCAGCTTCGGACGGGACCCTGGAAACACCATATATTTT. Its translation: CASSFGRDPGNTIYF.

The chain links TRBV19 to TRBJ1-5; the D gene is possibly TRBD1 (5 bases). Trimming removed 3 bases from V and 7 bases from J, with 16 bases in between. The CDR3 loop spans 15 amino acids. Germline assignment: CDR1 LNHDA and CDR2 SQIVND (reference sequence). CDR3 amino acids: CASSIESGNSQPQHF. In DNA form, the CDR3 reads TGTGCCAGTAGTATCGAGTCAGGGAACAGCCAGCCCCAGCATTTT. Together with reference TRBV19 and TRBJ1-5, the CDR3 gives the full variable domain: DGGITQSPKYLFRKEGQNVTLSCEQNLNHDAMYWYRQDPGQGLRLIYYSQIVNDFQKGDIAEGYSVSREKKESFPLTVTSAQKNPTAFYLCASSIESGNSQPQHFGDGTRLSIL.

This CDR3 is CASSVEPGQGGEKLFF. CDR3 nucleotide sequence: TGTGCCAGCAGCGTCGAACCGGGACAGGGAGGTGAAAAACTGTTTTTT. The rearrangement uses TRBV9 and TRBJ1-4; TRBD1 aligns across 9 bases. The V gene's germline CDR1 is SGDLS and CDR2 YYNGEE. V lost 2 bases and J lost 7; bases outside the gene matches: 9. The CDR3 consists of 16 residues.

V is TRBV6-4 and J is TRBJ2-1; 10 bases line up with TRBD1. From germline, CDR1 is MRHNA and CDR2 SNTAGT. V trimming: 2 bases; J trimming: 7 bases; junction bases outside the gene matches: 11. The length of the CDR3 is 17 residues. The chain's CDR3 is CASSDPIDRGQGNEQFF. The DNA for the CDR3 is TGTGCCAGCAGTGACCCCATCGACAGGGGGCAGGGGAATGAGCAGTTCTTC.

The chain has TRBV18 and TRBJ2-1; a weak D match, TRBD1 (6 bases). The germline gives CDR1 KGHSH, CDR2 LQKENI. V lost 6 bases to trimming and J lost 5 bases, with 14 bases between them. The CDR3 sequence is 14 residues long. The CDR3 DNA reads as TGTGCCAGCTCGCAGAACAGGGACCACAATGAGCAGTTCTTC. Protein product: CASSQNRDHNEQFF.

The J gene is TRBJ2-1, the V gene TRBV15; 8 bases are a match to TRBD1. The CDR3 has 15 amino acids. Germline lookup yields CDR1 LNHNV and CDR2 YYDKDF (reference sequence). V gave up 1 base and J gave up 7 bases; unmatched junction bases: 6. CDR3 region: CATSRVGTGPNEQFF. The CDR3 nucleotides are TGTGCCACCAGCAGAGTTGGGACAGGCCCGAATGAGCAGTTCTTC.

The CDR3: CASSQVGGPGETQYF. The DNA for the CDR3 is TGTGCCAGCAGCCAGGTCGGGGGGCCCGGGGAGACCCAGTACTTC. V usage is TRBV6-1 and J usage is TRBJ2-7; tentatively, D is TRBD2 (7 bases). The J call may be mistaken, given a closer DNA end match to TRBJ2-5. Germline V lookup: CDR1 MNHNS, CDR2 SASEGT. The CDR3 totals 15 residues.

The chain combines TRBV27 with TRBJ2-2; 7 bases map to TRBD2. The CDR3 consists of 16 residues. V lost 5 bases, J lost 6 bases, and 12 bases stayed unmatched. Germline CDR1 and CDR2: MNHEY and SMNVEV (reference sequence). CDR3 sequence: CASSPFASGFAGELFF. CDR3 in DNA: TGTGCCAGCAGTCCCTTCGCTAGCGGCTTTGCCGGGGAGCTGTTTTTT.

CDR3 amino acids: CASSPRDRVTGELFF. CDR3 DNA sequence: TGTGCCAGCAGCCCGCGGGACAGGGTCACCGGGGAGCTGTTTTTT. V usage is TRBV7-9 and J usage is TRBJ2-2; TRBD1 agrees at 9 bases. Germline V gives CDR1 SEHNR, CDR2 FQNEAQ (reference sequence). The CDR3 contains 15 residues. Germline trimming cut 5 bases from V and 4 bases from J; bases unmatched to any gene: 5.

The chain recombines TRBV19 with TRBJ2-3; 13 bases are shared with TRBD2. Losses at the gene ends were 6 bases for V and 0 bases for J; bases not matched to a gene: 3. Germline V gene data show CDR1 as LNHDA and CDR2 as SQIVND (reference sequence). The CDR3 runs 16 residues. The CDR3 region has the DNA TGTGCCAGTAGCCTACTAGCGGGGGGGAGCACAGATACGCAGTATTTT. This sequence encodes CASSLLAGGSTDTQYF.

This chain joins TRBV28 and TRBJ1-4; 8 nucleotides align to TRBD1. The length of the CDR3 is 14 residues. The germline V gene has CDR1 MDHEN and CDR2 SYDVKM. V was clipped by 6 bases and J by 1 base; unmatched bases: 1. The CDR3 loop reads CASSTGGTNEKLFF. The CDR3 bases are TGTGCCAGCAGCACAGGGGGAACTAATGAAAAACTGTTTTTT.

This chain connects TRBV27 to TRBJ1-4; D is unclear. V lost 5 bases to trimming and J lost 1 base, with 2 bases between them. The germline V gene has CDR1 MNHEY and CDR2 SMNVEV (reference sequence). This CDR3 contains 12 residues. Here the CDR3 DNA reads TGTGCCAGCAGTAAAACTAATGAAAAACTGTTTTTT. Translating gives CASSKTNEKLFF.

V and J are TRBV5-4 and TRBJ1-6; TRBD1 matches 10 bases. Germline V gene lookup returns CDR1 SGHNT and CDR2 YYREEE (reference sequence). The CDR3 sequence is 17 residues long. V lost 4 bases to trimming and J lost 1 base; unmatched junction nucleotides: 5. The CDR3 DNA follows: TGTGCCAGCAGCGCCGGGACAGGGGTTTCCTATAATTCACCCCTCCACTTT. Residues: CASSAGTGVSYNSPLHF.

The chain combines TRBV29-1 with TRBJ1-1, with no clear D. Trimming shortened V by 4 bases and J by 5 bases, and 14 bases separated the two germline ends. CDR1 is SQVTM and CDR2 is ANQGSEA in the germline V gene. CDR3 length: 13 residues. CDR3 region: CSVAQTLGTEAFF. CDR3 nucleotide sequence: TGCAGCGTTGCCCAGACGTTAGGGACTGAAGCTTTCTTT.

This chain uses TRBV19 with TRBJ1-5, with 8 bases matching TRBD1. The V segment lost 1 base and the J segment 6 bases; nucleotides outside the gene matches: 5. The CDR3 spans 15 residues. Germline-derived CDR1 and CDR2 are LNHDA and SQIVND (reference sequence). The DNA of the CDR3 is TGTGCCAGTAGTATAGGGACAGGGTCTGGTCAGCCCCAGCATTTT. Its translation: CASSIGTGSGQPQHF.

This clone showed up just a few times. The chain combines TRBV9 with TRBJ1-2; 9 nucleotides agree with TRBD1. Trimming took 0 bases from V and 4 from J; bases not matched to a gene: 4. The germline V gene has CDR1 SGDLS and CDR2 YYNGEE. The CDR3 sequence is 15 residues long. CDR3 nucleotide sequence: TGTGCCAGCAGCGTAGAAGGACAGGGGATCTATGGCTACACCTTC. It translates to CASSVEGQGIYGYTF.

V gene TRBV7-9 combines with J gene TRBJ1-4; TRBD1 matches at 7 bases. CDR3 size: 16 residues. Trimming cost V 5 bases and J 8 bases; bases outside gene matches: 14. From germline, CDR1 is SEHNR and CDR2 FQNEAQ (reference sequence). CDR3 coding DNA: TGTGCCAGCAGCCCGCAAGGGGGCTCGATCGGCGAAAAACTGTTTTTT. It specifies CASSPQGGSIGEKLFF.

The chain combines TRBV2 with TRBJ2-1, with D maybe TRBD1 (6 bases). Trimming shortened V by 6 bases and J by 3 bases, and 9 bases separated the two germline ends. The length of the CDR3 is 13 residues. Germline V CDR1 and CDR2: SNHLY, FYNNEI. CDR3 bases: TGTGCCAGCAGCCGGACAGACTACAATGAGCAGTTCTTC. It encodes CASSRTDYNEQFF.

The chain recombines TRBV7-6 with TRBJ2-1; possible D gene TRBD1, 6 bases. Germline V gene lookup returns CDR1 SGHVS and CDR2 FNYEAQ. V gave up 0 bases and J gave up 0 bases, with 9 bases separating them. The CDR3 sequence is 16 residues long. The CDR3, as DNA: TGTGCCAGCAGCTTAGCAGGACAGAGCTCCTACAATGAGCAGTTCTTC. Translated: CASSLAGQSSYNEQFF.